This TCR beta chain was captured in a study of early T cells in non-severe SARS-CoV-2 infection. Study-level background: Chains were unpaired, as sequencing was done on bulk RNA from unsorted whole blood.

Study observations and caveats: Database matching using VDJdb favored anti-spike CD8 responses, with private and CD4 specificities left missing.

As concerns this clonotype: Antigen specificity is unknown.

The TCR library protocol attached unique molecular identifiers to the individual cDNA molecules. A single record per CDR3 protein comes from TCRdb applying MiXCR to the 5' RACE reads. Of 60,000 to 75,000 distinct CDR3 sequences in the sample, about 11% are singletons; the top ten hold 6% to 7%. Unmatched junction bases numbered 8, after V lost 4 bases and J lost 4 bases. This CDR3 has 15 residues. Per germline, CDR1 SGHNT and CDR2 YYREEE (reference sequence). The origin of this receptor is an adult who was a healthcare worker with PCR-confirmed SARS-CoV-2 infection or an uninfected control (not recorded which). The sequenced sample was whole blood. The chain links TRBV5-4 to TRBJ1-1, with 9 bases fitting TRBD1. CDR3 DNA sequence: TGTGCCAGCAGCGCGGGCGGGACAGGGTCCACTGAAGCTTTCTTT. As protein: CASSAGGTGSTEAFF. Based on the CDR3 plus reference TRBV5-4 and TRBJ1-1, the full variable domain is ETGVTQSPTHLIKTRGQQVTLRCSSQSGHNTVSWYQQALGQGPQFIFQYYREEENGRGNFPPRFSGLQFPNYSSELNVNALELDDSALYLCASSAGGTGSTEAFFGQGTRLTVV.